Following are 21 T cell receptor beta chains from one sample sequenced in a study of cytomegalovirus exposure and HLA in healthy donors. 13 Jbeta primers and 60 Vbeta primers were used for the PCR. Clones were read by immunoSEQ multiplex PCR, and TCRdb kept only the in-frame ones, dropping some. The sample holds under 110,000 clones, more than 60% seen once. The sample taken for sequencing was PBMCs. Source of these receptors: a woman in her forties or fifties in good health and CMV-seropositive.

V gene TRBV9 combines with J gene TRBJ2-7; 11 bases map to TRBD2. V shed 3 bases and J 4 bases; nucleotides not matched to a gene: 3. Germline V gene sequence: CDR1 SGDLS, CDR2 YYNGEE. The CDR3 length is 14 residues. The CDR3 loop is CASSGGTSGYEQYF. In nucleotides, the CDR3 is TGTGCCAGCAGCGGCGGGACTAGCGGTTACGAGCAGTACTTC.

This chain's CDR3 is CSADYGYTF. CDR3 coding DNA: TGCAGCGCTGACTATGGCTACACCTTC. The chain has TRBV29-1 and TRBJ1-2, with D hard to call. The CDR3 runs 9 residues. The germline CDR1 and CDR2 sequences are SQVTM and ANQGSEA. V was clipped by 7 bases and J by 3 bases, with 3 bases between them. The full variable domain, rest sourced from reference TRBV29-1 and TRBJ1-2, is SAVISQKPSRDICQRGTSLTIQCQVDSQVTMMFWYRQQPGQSLTLIATANQGSEATYESGFVIDKFPISRPNLTFSTLTVSNMSPEDSSIYLCSADYGYTFGSGTRLTVV.

J is TRBJ1-6 and V is TRBV6-5; 8 bases map to TRBD1. With 7 bases clipped from V and 7 bases from J, the junction kept 6 bases outside the gene matches. The CDR3 sequence is 14 residues long. Germline lookup yields CDR1 MNHEY and CDR2 SVGAGI. The CDR3 coding sequence is TGTGCCAGCACCAGGGACAGGAGGAATTCACCCCTCCACTTT. It encodes CASTRDRRNSPLHF.

The chain carries TRBV28 and TRBJ1-2, with TRBD1 matching 8 bases. The CDR3 consists of 14 residues. The V gene end was trimmed by 7 bases and the J gene end by 4 bases; junction bases not matched to a gene: 8. Germline V lookup: CDR1 MDHEN, CDR2 SYDVKM. CDR3 coding DNA: TGTGCCAGCAACACCCCGGGACAGGTCTATGGCTACACCTTC. Protein sequence: CASNTPGQVYGYTF.

The chain joins TRBV7-2 to TRBJ1-2, with D maybe TRBD1 (6 bases). CDR3 size: 14 residues. Trimming removed 1 base at V and 4 bases at J, with 10 bases between. The germline V gene encodes CDR1 SGHTA and CDR2 FQGNSA. The CDR3 loop reads CASSLGQGFYGYTF. The CDR3 DNA follows: TGTGCCAGCAGCTTAGGGCAGGGGTTCTATGGCTACACCTTC. Together with reference TRBV7-2 and TRBJ1-2, the CDR3 gives the full variable domain: GAGVSQSPSNKVTEKGKDVELRCDPISGHTALYWYRQSLGQGLEFLIYFQGNSAPDKSGLPSDRFSAERTGGSVSTLTIQRTQQEDSAVYLCASSLGQGFYGYTFGSGTRLTVV.

This chain links TRBV6-6 with TRBJ1-5, with D maybe TRBD1 (6 bases). This CDR3 has 15 residues. Trimming pared 2 bases from V and 5 bases from J, leaving 13 bases between. CDR1 MNHNY and CDR2 SVGAGI come from the germline V gene (reference sequence). CDR3 residues: CASSYVDRLYQPQHF. The CDR3 DNA sequence: TGTGCCAGCAGTTACGTCGACAGGTTGTATCAGCCCCAGCATTTT.

The chain couples TRBV19 to TRBJ1-5, with TRBD1 matching 8 bases. The CDR3 is 17 amino acids. The germline V gene encodes CDR1 LNHDA and CDR2 SQIVND (reference sequence). The V and J ends lost 11 bases and 4 bases, in that order; junction bases with no gene match: 19. In DNA, the CDR3 is TGTGCCTGTAAGGCCCGTTCCTCAGGGGGCTCAAATCAGCCCCAGCATTTT. This translates into CACKARSSGGSNQPQHF.

The sample holds a few counts of this clone. The chain links TRBV7-8 to TRBJ1-2; D is perhaps TRBD1 (5 bases). This CDR3 region has 13 residues. Trimming took 1 base from V and 6 from J, leaving 9 bases between them. Looked up from germline, CDR1 is SGHVS and CDR2 is FQNEAQ. The CDR3 DNA is TGTGCCAGCAGCTTAGACAGGTTGGATGGCTACACCTTC. It translates to CASSLDRLDGYTF. Full variable domain (missing parts from reference TRBV7-8 and TRBJ1-2): GAGVSQSPRYKVAKRGQDVALRCDPISGHVSLFWYQQALGQGPEFLTYFQNEAQLDKSGLPSDRFFAERPEGSVSTLKIQRTQQEDSAVYLCASSLDRLDGYTFGSGTRLTVV.

The chain joins TRBV29-1 to TRBJ2-7, with 10 bases aligning to TRBD1. V gave up 0 bases and J gave up 4 bases; unmatched junction bases: 3. This CDR3 contains 14 residues. Looked up from germline, CDR1 is SQVTM and CDR2 is ANQGSEA. This chain's CDR3 is CSVEDLDRGYEQYF. In DNA, the CDR3 is TGCAGCGTTGAAGATCTGGACAGGGGGTACGAGCAGTACTTC.

The chain links TRBV10-3 to TRBJ2-3, with 9 bases identical to TRBD2. V lost 8 bases and J lost 3; bases outside the gene matches: 9. There are 15 residues in the CDR3. Germline V gene sequence: CDR1 ENHRY, CDR2 SYGVKD. Here the CDR3 DNA reads TGTGCCATCGGCGCCGCGCGGGGGGGTACAGATACGCAGTATTTT. Its protein is CAIGAARGGTDTQYF.

CDR3: CASSLGIMTGVYGYTF. CDR3 sequence (DNA): TGTGCCAGCAGCTTGGGCATTATGACAGGAGTATATGGCTACACCTTC. The chain is built from TRBV5-6 and TRBJ1-2, with a tentative D call TRBD1 (6 bases). Per germline, CDR1 SGHDT and CDR2 YYEEEE. The CDR3 extends over 16 amino acids. Deletions cut 0 bases from V and 5 bases from J, with 17 bases between.

This chain connects TRBV28 to TRBJ2-1; TRBD1 matches 7 bases. V shed 5 bases and J 7 bases; nucleotides not matched to a gene: 23. Germline CDR1 MDHEN, CDR2 SYDVKM. CDR3 size: 19 residues. The CDR3 protein is CASSTPSDRDFKLRNEQFF. CDR3 DNA sequence: TGTGCCAGCAGTACTCCGAGTGACAGGGATTTTAAATTGAGGAATGAGCAGTTCTTC. Complete variable domain (other parts from reference TRBV28 and TRBJ2-1): DVKVTQSSRYLVKRTGEKVFLECVQDMDHENMFWYRQDPGLGLRLIYFSYDVKMKEKGDIPEGYSVSREKKERFSLILESASTNQTSMYLCASSTPSDRDFKLRNEQFFGPGTRLTVL.

The chain is built from TRBV7-9 and TRBJ2-1; TRBD2 matches at 9 bases. This CDR3 comprises 18 residues. From germline, CDR1 is SEHNR and CDR2 FQNEAQ (reference sequence). The J segment lost 8 bases and the V segment lost 2 bases, leaving 16 bases of the junction unmatched. The CDR3 region is CASSLSAGGGASRDEQFF. The CDR3 bases are TGTGCCAGCAGCTTATCCGCTGGCGGGGGGGCCTCGAGAGATGAGCAGTTCTTC. Variable domain in full (rest from reference TRBV7-9 and TRBJ2-1): DTGVSQNPRHKITKRGQNVTFRCDPISEHNRLYWYRQTLGQGPEFLTYFQNEAQLEKSRLLSDRFSAERPKGSFSTLEIQRTEQGDSAMYLCASSLSAGGGASRDEQFFGPGTRLTVL.

The V gene is TRBV19, the J gene TRBJ2-2; TRBD2 matches 10 bases. Germline values: CDR1 LNHDA, CDR2 SQIVND (reference sequence). The ends lost 8 bases at V and 2 bases at J; junction bases unmatched: 8. This CDR3 has 16 residues. CDR3 residues: CASLPSGGRNTGELFF. The CDR3 bases are TGTGCCAGTTTACCTAGCGGGGGCCGAAACACCGGGGAGCTGTTTTTT. Full variable domain (missing parts from reference TRBV19 and TRBJ2-2): DGGITQSPKYLFRKEGQNVTLSCEQNLNHDAMYWYRQDPGQGLRLIYYSQIVNDFQKGDIAEGYSVSREKKESFPLTVTSAQKNPTAFYLCASLPSGGRNTGELFFGEGSRLTVL.

V usage is TRBV19 and J usage is TRBJ1-5; no firm D call. Germline-derived CDR1 and CDR2 are LNHDA and SQIVND (reference sequence). CDR3 length: 15 residues. V lost 5 bases, J lost 0 bases, and 11 bases lay in between. CDR3 sequence reads: CASSAGEYSNQPQHF. The CDR3 DNA is TGTGCCAGTAGTGCGGGTGAATATAGCAATCAGCCCCAGCATTTT.

This clone was seen a handful of times. One end of the junction varies from germline; a read error may be responsible. This chain links TRBV18 with TRBJ1-2, with D possibly being TRBD1 (5 bases). Germline V lookup: CDR1 KGHSH, CDR2 LQKENI. The CDR3 extends over 11 amino acids. The CDR3 DNA reads as TGTGCCAGCTCACCAGGGCAGGGAGGCGCCTTC. Protein sequence: CASSPGQGGAF.

This rearrangement joins TRBV18 to TRBJ2-1; D is perhaps TRBD2 (6 bases). This CDR3 has 16 amino acids. V dropped 3 bases and J dropped 0 bases, with 12 bases sitting between them. Germline loops: CDR1 KGHSH, CDR2 LQKENI. CDR3 DNA: TGTGCCAGCTCACCTCGGAGGGTAAGCTCCTACAATGAGCAGTTCTTC. Encoded protein: CASSPRRVSSYNEQFF.

The rearrangement uses TRBV12-5 and TRBJ2-1; D call uncertain. Germline-derived CDR1 and CDR2 are LGHNT and FRNRAP. The CDR3 totals 13 residues. Deletions cut 3 bases from V and 10 bases from J, with 13 bases between. This chain's CDR3 is CASGFLIAGEQFF. In nucleotides, the CDR3 is TGTGCTAGTGGTTTCCTTATAGCTGGCGAGCAGTTCTTC.

The chain joins TRBV9 to TRBJ2-1; 11 bases are a match to TRBD2. Germline V gene data show CDR1 as SGDLS and CDR2 as YYNGEE. J was trimmed by 8 bases and V by 4 bases; bases with no gene match: 11. This CDR3 region has 16 residues. The CDR3 is CASSRPLAGGIHEQFF. CDR3 nucleotides: TGTGCCAGCAGCAGACCGCTAGCGGGGGGTATACATGAGCAGTTCTTC.

The chain employs TRBV5-1 and TRBJ1-1, with a possible D match to TRBD1 (5 bases). The germline CDR1 and CDR2 sequences are SGHRS and YFSETQ. Trimming stripped 2 bases from V and 5 bases from J, with 10 bases between. CDR3 size: 13 residues. The CDR3 loop is CASSFDSRTEAFF. The DNA of the CDR3 is TGCGCCAGCAGCTTTGACAGCAGAACTGAAGCTTTCTTT.

V gene TRBV14 combines with J gene TRBJ2-7, with 9 bases fitting TRBD2. V lost 1 base, J lost 5 bases, and 18 bases stayed unmatched. The CDR3 runs to 19 residues. Germline-derived CDR1 and CDR2 are SGHDN and FVKESK. The CDR3 coding sequence is TGTGCCAGCAGCCAAGTCCCCGTCCTAGCGGGGAGGGGGGGCCACGAGCAGTACTTC. The encoded protein is CASSQVPVLAGRGGHEQYF.